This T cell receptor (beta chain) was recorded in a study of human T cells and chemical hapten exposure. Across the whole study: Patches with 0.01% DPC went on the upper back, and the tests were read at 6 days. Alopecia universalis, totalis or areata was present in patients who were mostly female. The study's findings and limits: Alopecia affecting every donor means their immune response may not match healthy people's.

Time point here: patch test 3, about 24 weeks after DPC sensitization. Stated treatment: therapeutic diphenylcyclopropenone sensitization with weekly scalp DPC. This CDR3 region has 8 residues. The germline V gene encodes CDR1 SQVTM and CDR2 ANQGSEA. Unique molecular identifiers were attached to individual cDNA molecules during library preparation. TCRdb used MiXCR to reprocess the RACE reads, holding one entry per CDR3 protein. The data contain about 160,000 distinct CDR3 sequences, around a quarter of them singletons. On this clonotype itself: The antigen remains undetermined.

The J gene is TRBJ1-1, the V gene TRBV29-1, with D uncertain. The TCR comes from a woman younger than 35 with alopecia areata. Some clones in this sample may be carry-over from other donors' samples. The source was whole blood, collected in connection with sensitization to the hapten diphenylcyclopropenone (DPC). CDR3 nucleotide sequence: TGCAGTACGTCTGAAGCTTTCTTT. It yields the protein CSTSEAFF.